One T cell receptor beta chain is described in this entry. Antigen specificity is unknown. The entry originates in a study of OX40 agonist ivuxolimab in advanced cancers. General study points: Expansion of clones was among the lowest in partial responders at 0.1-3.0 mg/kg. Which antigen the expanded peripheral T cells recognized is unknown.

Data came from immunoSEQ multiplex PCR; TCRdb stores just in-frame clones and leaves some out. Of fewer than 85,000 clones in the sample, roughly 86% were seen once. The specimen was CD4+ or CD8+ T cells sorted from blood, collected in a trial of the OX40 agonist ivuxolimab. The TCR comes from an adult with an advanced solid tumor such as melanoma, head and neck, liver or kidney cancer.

The CDR3: CASKPPGSGYVYGYTF. CDR3 DNA: TGTGCCAGTAAGCCCCCGGGGTCCGGCTATGTTTATGGCTACACCTTC. The V and J genes are TRBV19 and TRBJ1-2; no reliable D call. Trimming took off 7 bases at V and 5 bases at J, with 23 bases between the two ends. CDR3 length equals 16 residues. CDR1 LNHDA and CDR2 SQIVND come from the germline V gene (reference sequence).